Given below is one T cell receptor (beta chain) in context. Its antigen is not known. TCRdb re-called the 5' RACE reads with MiXCR, one entry per CDR3 protein. The sample includes fewer than 500,000 distinct CDR3 sequences, 20% to 30% of them seen just once. The sample comes from a study of CD8 T cells in ankylosing spondylitis. Study-wide points: Blood from ankylosing spondylitis patients appeared to carry a characteristic roughly 8-variant TCR beta motif. Within peripheral blood, clones linked to disease were CD8+ and relatively rare. Matched ankylosing spondylitis synovial fluid reportedly contained a significantly enriched population of disease-linked clones.

The V and J ends lost 4 bases and 8 bases, in that order; junction bases with no gene match: 13. CDR3 size: 16 residues. Germline V gene lookup returns CDR1 SGHVS and CDR2 FQNEAQ. This clonotype originated in a male donor with ankylosing spondylitis. The V gene is TRBV7-8, the J gene TRBJ2-1; 8 bases fit TRBD2. The sequenced sample consisted of blood, either unsorted or a sorted T cell fraction (not recorded which). CDR3 DNA: TGTGCCAGCAGCTCCGGGAGGGCCTGGGTTGTAGATGAGCAGTTCTTC. This encodes CASSSGRAWVVDEQFF.